This TCR beta chain was captured in a study of regulatory T cells in long-lasting Graves disease. Findings and caveats of the study: Newly diagnosed patients shared 850 to 1,000 public clonotypes; persistent patients shared a few thousand. Thyroid tissue went unexamined; only peripheral blood was analyzed.

The V and J ends lost 9 bases and 1 base respectively, with 9 bases between them. The length of the CDR3 is 12 residues. The germline gives CDR1 MDHEN, CDR2 SYDVKM. This clonotype was recorded many times. Its antigen remains unknown. The time point was: persistent/refractory GD, antithyroid drugs over 5 years with positive TRAb. After RNA was extracted from PBMCs, the TCR library was made from it. Arm-PCR of CDR3 regions with iRepertoire HTBI primers generated TCR beta libraries. TCRdb analysed the multiplex PCR reads with MiXCR anew, one entry per CDR3 protein. Of about 430,000 distinct CDR3 sequences listed, around 20% are singletons.

Specimen: peripheral blood mononuclear cells (PBMCs), collected when the disease was refractory, from a patient treated with antithyroid drugs. V and J are TRBV28 and TRBJ1-1, with unresolved D. The source of this sequence is a female donor with Graves disease. CDR3 nucleotides: TGTGCCAGTGTCTACGGGAACACTGAAGCTTTCTTT. Translated, it gives CASVYGNTEAFF.